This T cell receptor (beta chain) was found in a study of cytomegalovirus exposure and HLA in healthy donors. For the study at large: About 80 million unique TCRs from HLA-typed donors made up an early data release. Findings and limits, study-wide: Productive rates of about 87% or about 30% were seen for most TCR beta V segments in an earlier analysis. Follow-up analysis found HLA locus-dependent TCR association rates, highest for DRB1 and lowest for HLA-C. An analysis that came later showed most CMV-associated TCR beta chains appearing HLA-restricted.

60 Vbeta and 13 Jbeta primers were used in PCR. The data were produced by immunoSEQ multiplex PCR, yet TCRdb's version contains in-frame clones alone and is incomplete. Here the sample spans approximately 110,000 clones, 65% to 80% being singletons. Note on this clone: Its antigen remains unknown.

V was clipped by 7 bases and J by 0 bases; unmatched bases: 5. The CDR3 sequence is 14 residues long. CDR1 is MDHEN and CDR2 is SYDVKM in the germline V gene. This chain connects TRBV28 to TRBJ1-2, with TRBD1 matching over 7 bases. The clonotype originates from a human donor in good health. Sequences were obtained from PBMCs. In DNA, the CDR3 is TGTGCCAGCACCAGACAGGGAGCTAACTATGGCTACACCTTC. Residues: CASTRQGANYGYTF.